This record covers a single T cell receptor (beta chain). Generated by immunoSEQ multiplex PCR, the TCRdb table keeps only in-frame clones and is missing some. The profile shows under 55,000 clones, roughly 90% of them singletons. Germline V gene sequence: CDR1 MDHEN, CDR2 SYDVKM. This CDR3 comprises 17 residues. J lost 1 base, V lost 3 bases, and 12 bases had no gene match. This sample is part of a study of T cell clones after liver transplantation. This specimen was CD8+ T cells from blood, taken 12 months after liver transplant. This rearrangement joins TRBV28 to TRBJ2-7; 7 nucleotides align to TRBD1. This TCR was sampled from a human patient who received a liver transplant. Some T cells could come from the graft donor. The DNA for the CDR3 is TGTGCCAGCAGTTTTCAGCTCGGGACAGCATCGTCCTACGAGCAGTACTTC. This codes for CASSFQLGTASSYEQYF.